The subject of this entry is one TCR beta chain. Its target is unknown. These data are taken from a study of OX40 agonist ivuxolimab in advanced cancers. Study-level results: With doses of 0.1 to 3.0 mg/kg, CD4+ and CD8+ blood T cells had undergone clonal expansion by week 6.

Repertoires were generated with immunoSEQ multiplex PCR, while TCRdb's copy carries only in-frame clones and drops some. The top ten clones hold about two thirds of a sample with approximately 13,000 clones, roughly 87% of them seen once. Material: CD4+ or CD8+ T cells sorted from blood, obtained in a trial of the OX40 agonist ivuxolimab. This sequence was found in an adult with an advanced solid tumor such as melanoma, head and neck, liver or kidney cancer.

The CDR3: CASSPDSGGTDTQYF. The CDR3 DNA is TGTGCCAGCAGCCCTGATAGCGGGGGGACAGATACGCAGTATTTT. The chain employs TRBV7-4 and TRBJ2-3; 10 bases are shared with TRBD2. V lost 5 bases to trimming and J lost 3 bases; unmatched junction nucleotides: 5. Germline V gene data show CDR1 as SGHVT and CDR2 as SQSDAQ. The CDR3 sequence is 15 residues long.